The 32 T cell receptor beta chains listed next were all sequenced from one sample in a study of cytomegalovirus exposure and HLA in healthy donors. Use of 60 Vbeta and 13 Jbeta primers characterized the PCR. Clones were read by immunoSEQ multiplex PCR, and TCRdb kept only the in-frame ones, dropping some. The sample records some 150,000 clones, roughly 79% being singletons. Specimen: PBMCs. The receptor set was obtained from a man between 40 and 49 years old in good health and CMV-seropositive.

The rearrangement joins TRBV19 to TRBJ2-3, with 11 bases identical to TRBD2. Germline V gene data show CDR1 as LNHDA and CDR2 as SQIVND (reference sequence). The CDR3 has 15 amino acids. The ends lost 5 bases at V and 8 bases at J; junction bases unmatched: 9. In DNA, the CDR3 is TGTGCCAGTAGTCTGACTAGCGGGGAAGGGGGTACGCAGTATTTT. Protein: CASSLTSGEGGTQYF.

The rearrangement links TRBV29-1 to TRBJ2-7; 9 bases match TRBD2. The CDR3 totals 12 residues. V lost 5 bases to trimming and J lost 2 bases; unmatched junction nucleotides: 1. Germline V gene lookup returns CDR1 SQVTM and CDR2 ANQGSEA. DNA for the CDR3: TGCAGCGTTTCTAGCGGGGCCTACGAGCAGTACTTC. It is translated as CSVSSGAYEQYF.

A word on this clone: One junction end does not reproduce the germline sequence, and a read error may be involved. The V call is TRBV5-4, the J call TRBJ2-7; D is possibly TRBD1 (5 bases). The length of the CDR3 is 14 residues. The germline V gene encodes CDR1 SGHNT and CDR2 YYREEE (reference sequence). CDR3 DNA: TGTGCCAGCAGCTTGGGTGGTACAGGACCCGGCCGTTCCTTC. Its translation is CASSLGGTGPGRSF.

This clone was seen a handful of times. The rearrangement joins TRBV7-8 to TRBJ1-5; D perhaps matches TRBD1 (6 bases). CDR3 length equals 16 residues. V was trimmed by 5 bases and J by 2 bases, leaving 16 bases between them. CDR1 SGHVS and CDR2 FQNEAQ come from the germline V gene. As DNA, the CDR3 is TGTGCCAGCAGCCCCAGACAGGTGGGGGGCAATCAGCCCCAGCATTTT. It encodes CASSPRQVGGNQPQHF.

The V call is TRBV10-1, the J call TRBJ2-5; 12 bases match TRBD2. Germline values: CDR1 WNHNN, CDR2 SYGVQD (reference sequence). V shed 2 bases and J 2 bases; nucleotides not matched to a gene: 6. The CDR3 has 17 residues. The CDR3 sequence: CASSEGLAGSGQETQYF. Here the CDR3 DNA reads TGCGCCAGCAGTGAGGGACTAGCGGGATCGGGACAAGAGACCCAGTACTTC.

The table lists this clone with a count of one. The V call is TRBV9, the J call TRBJ1-1; D is possibly TRBD1 (6 bases). CDR3 size: 14 residues. The germline CDR1 and CDR2 sequences are SGDLS and YYNGEE. Trimming took 5 bases from V and 4 from J, leaving 15 bases between them. In DNA form, the CDR3 reads TGTGCCAGCAGAAGAGGGGGAGAGGCCACTGAAGCTTTCTTT. Its protein is CASRRGGEATEAFF.

V usage is TRBV6-1 and J usage is TRBJ2-3; 7 bases align to TRBD2. Per germline, CDR1 MNHNS and CDR2 SASEGT. The V gene end was trimmed by 6 bases and the J gene end by 3 bases; junction bases not matched to a gene: 9. This CDR3 is built from 15 residues. The CDR3: CASRPGGGRTDTQYF. CDR3 bases: TGTGCCAGCAGGCCGGGGGGAGGGAGGACAGATACGCAGTATTTT.

This clone has a handful of counts. The chain joins TRBV6-1 to TRBJ2-2; 10 nucleotides line up with TRBD2. Trimming removed 5 bases from V and 7 bases from J; junction bases left unmatched: 7. The CDR3 extends over 15 amino acids. Germline assignment: CDR1 MNHNS and CDR2 SASEGT. This chain's CDR3 is CASSSLAGAGGELFF. CDR3 bases: TGTGCCAGCAGTTCCCTAGCGGGAGCGGGCGGGGAGCTGTTTTTT.

Regarding this clone: The junction and the germline gene differ at one end; a read error may be behind it. The chain employs TRBV7-8 and TRBJ2-4; D remains unclear. CDR3 length: 15 amino acids. Germline assignment: CDR1 SGHVS and CDR2 FQNEAQ. CDR3 nucleotides: TGTGCCAGCAGCTTAGCGCTGCACCTGATAAACAGTCAGTACTTC. Protein sequence: CASSLALHLINSQYF.

The chain couples TRBV6-5 to TRBJ2-5; D unclear. Germline loops: CDR1 MNHEY, CDR2 SVGAGI. Deletions cut 2 bases from V and 0 bases from J, with 13 bases between. This CDR3 comprises 16 residues. The CDR3 loop reads CASSYQPTQYQETQYF. DNA for the CDR3: TGTGCCAGCAGTTACCAACCGACTCAGTACCAAGAGACCCAGTACTTC.

CDR3 DNA sequence: TGTGCCAGCAGCCGATGGAGTACAGATACGCAGTATTTT. It is translated as CASSRWSTDTQYF. The rearrangement uses TRBV5-6 and TRBJ2-3; D ambiguous. Trimming took 4 bases from V and 3 from J, leaving 9 bases between them. The CDR3 is 13 amino acids. CDR1 and CDR2 (germline): SGHDT, YYEEEE.

The J gene is TRBJ2-2, the V gene TRBV5-1; D is perhaps TRBD2 (6 bases). This CDR3 is built from 14 residues. Germline loops: CDR1 SGHRS, CDR2 YFSETQ. V lost 0 bases and J lost 5, with 8 bases in between. The CDR3 loop reads CASSLDGRTGELFF. In nucleotides, the CDR3 is TGCGCCAGCAGCTTGGACGGGAGAACCGGGGAGCTGTTTTTT.

This clone is a singleton in its sample. The chain couples TRBV11-2 to TRBJ2-3, with D tentatively TRBD2 (5 bases). Germline CDR1 and CDR2: SGHAT and FQNNGV. Trimming removed 5 bases at V and 0 bases at J, with 15 bases between. This CDR3 is 16 amino acids long. CDR3 sequence: CASSPISGLSTDTQYF. The CDR3 nucleotides read TGTGCCAGCAGCCCGATCAGCGGACTTAGCACAGATACGCAGTATTTT.

The rearrangement links TRBV5-4 to TRBJ2-1, with D possibly being TRBD1 (6 bases). CDR1 and CDR2 from the germline V gene are SGHNT and YYREEE (reference sequence). The CDR3 is 15 residues long. Trimming stripped 4 bases from V and 5 bases from J, with 16 bases between. CDR3 DNA sequence: TGTGCCAGCAGCCCATCAGGGGAGTCCAACAATGAGCAGTTCTTC. Its protein is CASSPSGESNNEQFF.

This chain connects TRBV19 to TRBJ1-5, with TRBD1 matching over 9 bases. V shed 5 bases and J 6 bases; nucleotides not matched to a gene: 2. CDR1 is LNHDA, CDR2 SQIVND, per germline (reference sequence). There are 13 residues in the CDR3. The CDR3 loop reads CASSAGQGQPQHF. For the CDR3, the DNA is TGTGCCAGTAGTGCGGGACAGGGTCAGCCCCAGCATTTT.

This clone was detected only once. The chain carries TRBV18 and TRBJ1-4, with D possibly TRBD1 on 6 matching bases. Germline lookup yields CDR1 KGHSH and CDR2 LQKENI. CDR3 size: 15 residues. V lost 2 bases, J lost 7 bases, and 14 bases lay in between. The CDR3 sequence is CASSPEQGFGEKLFF. The CDR3 DNA reads as TGTGCCAGCTCACCAGAGCAGGGGTTCGGTGAAAAACTGTTTTTT.

The rearrangement links TRBV5-1 to TRBJ2-5, with a possible D match to TRBD1 (6 bases). CDR3 length equals 15 residues. V gave up 0 bases and J gave up 3 bases, with 12 bases separating them. CDR1 is SGHRS, CDR2 YFSETQ, per germline. DNA of the CDR3: TGCGCCAGCAGCTTGGAGGGGACAAGGGAAGAGACCCAGTACTTC. Protein sequence: CASSLEGTREETQYF. Filled out from reference TRBV5-1 and TRBJ2-5, the complete variable domain reads KAGVTQTPRYLIKTRGQQVTLSCSPISGHRSVSWYQQTPGQGLQFLFEYFSETQRNKGNFPGRFSGRQFSNSRSEMNVSTLELGDSALYLCASSLEGTREETQYFGPGTRLLVL.

The chain employs TRBV7-9 and TRBJ1-1, with 9 bases matching TRBD1. Unmatched junction bases numbered 12, after V lost 7 bases and J lost 6 bases. This CDR3 is 15 amino acids long. Germline CDR1 is SEHNR and CDR2 is FQNEAQ (reference sequence). The CDR3 protein is CASTTGTGITAEAFF. The CDR3 DNA follows: TGTGCCAGCACCACCGGGACAGGGATAACGGCTGAAGCTTTCTTT.

This clone appeared once. The rearrangement joins TRBV2 to TRBJ1-4, with 9 nucleotides matching TRBD1. V was clipped by 4 bases and J by 6 bases; unmatched bases: 3. The CDR3 is 14 residues long. Germline V gene data show CDR1 as SNHLY and CDR2 as FYNNEI. The CDR3 protein is CASSVDRGYEKLFF. The DNA for the CDR3 is TGTGCCAGCAGTGTGGACAGGGGTTATGAAAAACTGTTTTTT.

The chain joins TRBV5-1 to TRBJ2-2; tentatively, D is TRBD2 (6 bases). The CDR3 totals 16 residues. V was clipped by 2 bases and J by 1 base, with 12 bases between them. The V gene's germline CDR1 is SGHRS and CDR2 YFSETQ. For the CDR3, the DNA is TGCGCCAGCAGCTTCGCCGCGGGAAGGAACACCGGGGAGCTGTTTTTT. It is translated as CASSFAAGRNTGELFF.

The chain recombines TRBV4-2 with TRBJ1-3, with D unclear. This CDR3 is 15 amino acids long. Germline lookup yields CDR1 LGHNA and CDR2 YNFKEQ. V lost 0 bases to trimming and J lost 0 bases, with 6 bases between them. The CDR3 loop is CASSQDQNSGNTIYF. The CDR3 DNA is TGTGCCAGCAGCCAAGATCAAAACTCTGGAAACACCATATATTTT.

This sequence joins TRBV6-5 and TRBJ2-1; D uncertain. Trimming pared 6 bases from V and 4 bases from J, leaving 13 bases between. Germline CDR1 and CDR2: MNHEY and SVGAGI. The CDR3 consists of 14 residues. The DNA for the CDR3 is TGTGCCAGCAGCCGAGGCCAATTATACAATGAGCAGTTCTTC. Translation gives CASSRGQLYNEQFF.

The chain employs TRBV30 and TRBJ2-1, with unresolved D. The CDR3 sequence is 14 residues long. In germline, CDR1 is GTSNPN, CDR2 SVGIG (reference sequence). V was pared by 6 bases and J by 0 bases, with 12 bases between. This CDR3 reads CACYQRSSYNEQFF. DNA of the CDR3: TGTGCCTGTTACCAGAGGAGCTCCTACAATGAGCAGTTCTTC.

The V call is TRBV9, the J call TRBJ2-2; D gene ambiguous. V was cut by 7 bases and J by 4 bases, with 20 bases left in between. The germline V gene encodes CDR1 SGDLS and CDR2 YYNGEE. This CDR3 has 16 amino acids. CDR3 sequence (DNA): TGTGCCAGCGCCTCATCCCCCTCTAGGATCACCGGGGAGCTGTTTTTT. Translating it yields CASASSPSRITGELFF.

The chain employs TRBV25-1 and TRBJ2-7, with 8 bases that match TRBD1. The CDR3 loop spans 14 amino acids. Germline V CDR1 and CDR2: MGHDK, SYGVNS. The V segment lost 5 bases and the J segment 4 bases; nucleotides outside the gene matches: 7. The CDR3 protein is CASSLGQGAYEQYF. DNA of the CDR3: TGTGCCAGCAGTTTGGGGCAGGGGGCTTACGAGCAGTACTTC.

The J gene is TRBJ2-5, the V gene TRBV19; tentatively, D is TRBD2 (6 bases). The CDR3 has 13 amino acids. V was cut by 4 bases and J by 2 bases, with 8 bases left in between. Germline V lookup: CDR1 LNHDA, CDR2 SQIVND (reference sequence). In nucleotides, the CDR3 is TGTGCCAGTAGTACAGGACTACAAGAGACCCAGTACTTC. It specifies CASSTGLQETQYF.

This rearrangement joins TRBV6-5 to TRBJ2-3; no definite D call. V lost 6 bases and J lost 5, with 18 bases in between. This CDR3 is 15 amino acids long. Germline-derived CDR1 and CDR2 are MNHEY and SVGAGI. In DNA, the CDR3 is TGTGCCAGCAGGATCTTAAACTACCTAGGAGATACGCAGTATTTT. Protein product: CASRILNYLGDTQYF.

The rearrangement links TRBV5-4 to TRBJ2-1; possible D gene TRBD1, 6 bases. Germline V gene sequence: CDR1 SGHNT, CDR2 YYREEE (reference sequence). The CDR3 consists of 14 residues. Between the trimmed V and J ends, which lost 4 bases and 8 bases, there was a span of 16 bases. The CDR3 sequence is CASSNPTGNDEQFF. The CDR3, as DNA: TGTGCCAGCAGCAACCCTACAGGGAACGATGAGCAGTTCTTC.

The gene calls are TRBV5-6 and TRBJ1-3; D might be TRBD1 (5 bases). V lost 4 bases, J lost 0 bases, and 14 bases lay in between. The length of the CDR3 is 16 residues. Germline CDR1 is SGHDT and CDR2 is YYEEEE. The CDR3: CASSILTANSGNTIYF. DNA of the CDR3: TGTGCCAGCAGCATCTTGACAGCGAACTCTGGAAACACCATATATTTT.

V is TRBV19 and J is TRBJ1-1; D call uncertain. Germline V lookup: CDR1 LNHDA, CDR2 SQIVND (reference sequence). The CDR3 runs 14 residues. Trimming took off 7 bases at V and 0 bases at J, with 12 bases between the two ends. CDR3 bases: TGTGCCAGTATAGGGAGTACCCTGAACACTGAAGCTTTCTTT. Translated: CASIGSTLNTEAFF.

The rearrangement uses TRBV9 and TRBJ2-2, with TRBD1 matching over 8 bases. The J segment lost 2 bases and the V segment lost 2 bases, leaving 5 bases of the junction unmatched. There are 16 residues in the CDR3. Germline lookup yields CDR1 SGDLS and CDR2 YYNGEE. In DNA, the CDR3 is TGTGCCAGCAGCGTCTTCGGGACAGGTAACACCGGGGAGCTGTTTTTT. It codes for CASSVFGTGNTGELFF.

In this sample, this clone turned up once. The chain employs TRBV7-9 and TRBJ2-1, with a tentative D call TRBD1 (5 bases). V lost 8 bases to trimming and J lost 9 bases, with 20 bases between them. Per germline, CDR1 SEHNR and CDR2 FQNEAQ (reference sequence). This CDR3 comprises 14 residues. The CDR3 DNA reads TGTGCCAGCTCCTGTGAGCTAGGGGCGTGTGAGCAGTTCTTC. Protein: CASSCELGACEQFF.